The sequence of this TCR beta chain was determined in a study of blood T cell repertoires in COVID-19. Study-wide background: The samples span acute and convalescent COVID-19 from the United States, Italy and Spain. T cells, B-cell-depleted T cells, or PBMCs provided the cDNA or gDNA that served as material.

Per germline, CDR1 MNHNY and CDR2 SVGAGI (reference sequence). With V trimmed by 10 bases and J by 2 bases, 9 bases remained unmatched. The CDR3 contains 14 residues. Original processing methods: Researchers report that nucleated cell counts were estimated from reference gene primer amplification. Libraries were prepared by immunoSEQ multiplex PCR; TCRdb keeps only in-frame clonotypes and omits some of them. The DNA was the basis for D and trimming; V, J and clone size are from that table. The table lists over 250,000 clones, 65% to 90% of them singletons. This clonotype was obtained from a human donor in a cohort sampled during active COVID-19. This chain uses TRBV6-6 with TRBJ2-3, with 7 nucleotides matching TRBD2. The specimen was peripheral blood. The DNA of the CDR3 is TGTGCCACCCTTGGAGCGGGGCTCACAGATACGCAGTATTTT. The encoded protein is CATLGAGLTDTQYF.